What follows are 25 T cell receptor beta chains derived from one specimen sequenced in a study of cytomegalovirus exposure and HLA in healthy donors. The PCR had 60 Vbeta and 13 Jbeta primers. Only in-frame clones appear in the TCRdb table, and some are missing; sequencing was by immunoSEQ multiplex PCR. The table lists 100,000 to 150,000 clones, approximately 80% of them singletons. What was sequenced was PBMCs. All receptors derive from a woman aged 40 to 55 in good health and CMV-seropositive.

DNA of the CDR3: TGTGCCAGCAGTGAGGGACAGGGGCCTAGCAATCAGCCCCAGCATTTT. This encodes CASSEGQGPSNQPQHF. This rearrangement joins TRBV6-1 to TRBJ1-5, with 10 bases identical to TRBD1. Trimming cost V 3 bases and J 0 bases; bases outside gene matches: 2. Per germline, CDR1 MNHNS and CDR2 SASEGT. CDR3 length equals 16 residues.

V gene TRBV14 combines with J gene TRBJ2-5; D not certain. V lost 4 bases, J lost 4 bases, and 10 bases lay in between. The CDR3 has 13 amino acids. Germline assignment: CDR1 SGHDN and CDR2 FVKESK. CDR3 coding DNA: TGTGCCAGCAGCCCGTACGGAGTAGAGACCCAGTACTTC. Amino acid sequence: CASSPYGVETQYF.

This clone was found once. The rearrangement uses TRBV9 and TRBJ2-3, with 8 nucleotides matching TRBD2. CDR1 and CDR2 (germline): SGDLS, YYNGEE. Unmatched junction bases numbered 3, after V lost 0 bases and J lost 6 bases. This CDR3 region has 14 residues. Written as DNA, the CDR3 is TGTGCCAGCAGCGTAGGGACTAGCTGGGATACGCAGTATTTT. The encoded protein is CASSVGTSWDTQYF.

J is TRBJ1-5 and V is TRBV10-3; tentatively, D is TRBD1 (5 bases). Germline assignment: CDR1 ENHRY and CDR2 SYGVKD. Trimming removed 6 bases from V and 0 bases from J, with 9 bases in between. The CDR3 consists of 14 residues. The CDR3 sequence: CAISETGSNQPQHF. The CDR3 region has the DNA TGTGCCATCAGCGAAACAGGTAGCAATCAGCCCCAGCATTTT.

The V call is TRBV27, the J call TRBJ2-7; a weak D match, TRBD1 (6 bases). With 5 bases removed from V and 2 bases from J, the gap between germline ends came to 16 bases. The CDR3 sequence is 15 residues long. The germline V gene has CDR1 MNHEY and CDR2 SMNVEV (reference sequence). CDR3 amino acids: CASSPVQGTTYEQYF. CDR3 coding DNA: TGTGCCAGCAGTCCGGTCCAGGGGACCACCTACGAGCAGTACTTC.

The chain carries TRBV19 and TRBJ1-1, with 7 bases that match TRBD1. The CDR3 totals 13 residues. Germline CDR1 is LNHDA and CDR2 is SQIVND (reference sequence). The ends lost 4 bases at V and 1 base at J; junction bases unmatched: 0. The CDR3 here is CASSRTGNTEAFF. In DNA form, the CDR3 reads TGTGCCAGTAGTAGGACAGGGAACACTGAAGCTTTCTTT.

This clone was detected a few times. The chain joins TRBV6-6 to TRBJ2-5; TRBD2 might be the D (7 bases). There are 14 residues in the CDR3. Germline values: CDR1 MNHNY, CDR2 SVGAGI (reference sequence). V was trimmed by 6 bases and J by 5 bases, leaving 16 bases between them. The CDR3 loop reads CASRRGGVVETQYF. The CDR3 nucleotides are TGTGCCAGCAGGAGAGGGGGGGTGGTTGAGACCCAGTACTTC.

The rearrangement uses TRBV6-5 and TRBJ2-1; 7 bases align to TRBD1. The CDR3 spans 15 residues. Germline lookup yields CDR1 MNHEY and CDR2 SVGAGI. V shed 0 bases and J 3 bases; nucleotides not matched to a gene: 2. Here the CDR3 DNA reads TGTGCCAGCAGTTACTCCGGGACAGACTACAATGAGCAGTTCTTC. It translates to CASSYSGTDYNEQFF.

V gene TRBV6-6 combines with J gene TRBJ2-5; 14 bases line up with TRBD2. V shed 2 bases and J 5 bases; nucleotides not matched to a gene: 4. This CDR3 comprises 16 residues. CDR1 and CDR2 from the germline V gene are MNHNY and SVGAGI (reference sequence). The CDR3 coding sequence is TGTGCCAGCAGTTACCCCGGACTAGCGGGAGGCGAGACCCAGTACTTC. Encoded protein: CASSYPGLAGGETQYF.

This clone was seen only a few times. The V and J genes are TRBV5-8 and TRBJ2-1; D is perhaps TRBD2 (7 bases). V lost 2 bases, J lost 3 bases, and 12 bases lay in between. Germline V lookup: CDR1 SGHTS, CDR2 YDEGEE. The CDR3 spans 15 residues. The CDR3: CASSLRGGIYNEQFF. The DNA of the CDR3 is TGTGCCAGCAGCTTAAGGGGGGGGATCTACAATGAGCAGTTCTTC.

The chain combines TRBV7-9 with TRBJ2-1; TRBD1 aligns across 7 bases. Per germline, CDR1 SEHNR and CDR2 FQNEAQ (reference sequence). There are 13 residues in the CDR3. The junction had 6 bases not matched to a gene; V was cut back by 8 bases and J by 5 bases. This CDR3 is CASGPTGDNEQFF. As DNA, the CDR3 is TGTGCCAGCGGACCAACAGGGGACAATGAGCAGTTCTTC.

There are a few counts of this clone. The chain joins TRBV7-6 to TRBJ2-1, with 12 bases that match TRBD2. CDR3 length: 15 amino acids. The trim removed 4 bases at V and 12 bases at J, leaving 10 bases unmatched. Germline loops: CDR1 SGHVS, CDR2 FNYEAQ. The CDR3 nucleotides read TGTGCCAGCAGCTCCGGACGACTAGCGGGAGCCGTGCAGTTCTTC. Translation: CASSSGRLAGAVQFF.

This chain joins TRBV29-1 and TRBJ2-5; TRBD1 agrees at 9 bases. V was clipped by 8 bases and J by 11 bases; unmatched bases: 18. The CDR3 is 14 residues long. Germline V gene lookup returns CDR1 SQVTM and CDR2 ANQGSEA. CDR3 loop: CSPQTPTGGLVQYF. In DNA form, the CDR3 reads TGCAGCCCCCAGACCCCGACAGGGGGTCTTGTGCAGTACTTC.

The chain links TRBV30 to TRBJ2-1; 7 bases line up with TRBD1. This CDR3 contains 13 residues. The trim removed 5 bases at V and 6 bases at J, leaving 7 bases unmatched. Germline values: CDR1 GTSNPN, CDR2 SVGIG (reference sequence). As DNA, the CDR3 is TGTGCCTGGGCACAGGGGTTGGGCAATGAGCAGTTCTTC. It encodes CAWAQGLGNEQFF. Full variable domain (remainder filled in from reference TRBV30 and TRBJ2-1): SQTIHQWPATLVQPVGSPLSLECTVEGTSNPNLYWYRQAAGRGLQLLFYSVGIGQISSEVPQNLSASRPQDRQFILSSKKLLLSDSGFYLCAWAQGLGNEQFFGPGTRLTVL.

This chain connects TRBV5-1 to TRBJ2-2; TRBD1 is a possible D gene (5 bases). V lost 4 bases, J lost 5 bases, and 18 bases lay in between. The germline gives CDR1 SGHRS, CDR2 YFSETQ. The CDR3 totals 16 residues. DNA of the CDR3: TGCGCCAGCAGCATAGCCGGACAAGTCAGAACCGGGGAGCTGTTTTTT. This codes for CASSIAGQVRTGELFF.

The chain is built from TRBV2 and TRBJ1-1, with D unclear. CDR1 and CDR2 from the germline V gene are SNHLY and FYNNEI. V lost 4 bases, J lost 1 base, and 7 bases lay in between. The CDR3 length is 13 residues. CDR3 amino acids: CASSVVGNTEAFF. The CDR3 coding sequence is TGTGCCAGCAGTGTTGTCGGGAACACTGAAGCTTTCTTT.

In this sample, this clone turned up a few times. V usage is TRBV7-9 and J usage is TRBJ2-6, with D possibly TRBD1 on 5 matching bases. CDR3 length: 17 amino acids. V was trimmed by 11 bases and J by 2 bases, leaving 22 bases between them. The germline V gene has CDR1 SEHNR and CDR2 FQNEAQ (reference sequence). CDR3 sequence reads: CAGQLIGAQAGANVLTF. The DNA for the CDR3 is TGTGCCGGACAACTTATAGGGGCGCAGGCTGGGGCCAACGTCCTGACTTTC.

This chain joins TRBV7-8 and TRBJ2-7, with 8 bases aligning to TRBD2. The CDR3 length is 12 residues. Germline V CDR1 and CDR2: SGHVS, FQNEAQ. V was clipped by 8 bases and J by 3 bases; unmatched bases: 3. The chain's CDR3 is CASRAGDYEQYF. In nucleotides, the CDR3 is TGTGCCAGCCGAGCGGGGGACTACGAGCAGTACTTC.

The chain links TRBV5-1 to TRBJ2-2; 7 bases align to TRBD2. The CDR3 consists of 13 residues. Trimming took 4 bases from V and 3 from J; bases not matched to a gene: 0. In germline, CDR1 is SGHRS, CDR2 YFSETQ. CDR3 DNA: TGCGCCAGCAGCCGGGGGGACACCGGGGAGCTGTTTTTT. Translating it yields CASSRGDTGELFF.

The V gene is TRBV30, the J gene TRBJ2-1; D remains unclear. Germline V gene lookup returns CDR1 GTSNPN and CDR2 SVGIG (reference sequence). This CDR3 spans 14 amino acids. Trimming took off 3 bases at V and 1 base at J, with 10 bases between the two ends. Here the CDR3 reads CAWSSGRSYNEQFF. The DNA for the CDR3 is TGTGCCTGGAGCTCGGGTAGGTCCTACAATGAGCAGTTCTTC.

J is TRBJ1-1 and V is TRBV5-3; TRBD1 agrees at 8 bases. TRBV5-3 is classed as an ORF, of uncertain function. This CDR3 has 14 residues. The junction had 7 bases not matched to a gene; V was cut back by 4 bases and J by 5 bases. The CDR3 is CARSPTGGRTEAFF. Written as DNA, the CDR3 is TGTGCCAGAAGCCCAACAGGGGGAAGGACTGAAGCTTTCTTT.

This chain uses TRBV2 with TRBJ1-3; a weak D match, TRBD1 (6 bases). Germline CDR1 is SNHLY and CDR2 is FYNNEI. CDR3 length: 15 residues. The germline V and J ends were trimmed by 7 bases and 0 bases, with 13 bases remaining between them. This CDR3 is CASKGLGGSGNTIYF. As DNA, the CDR3 is TGTGCCAGCAAGGGGCTAGGGGGCTCTGGAAACACCATATATTTT.

The V call is TRBV7-9, the J call TRBJ1-2, with 11 bases lining up with TRBD1. Germline V gene data show CDR1 as SEHNR and CDR2 as FQNEAQ (reference sequence). The J segment lost 7 bases and the V segment lost 4 bases, leaving 5 bases of the junction unmatched. The CDR3 covers 14 residues. In DNA, the CDR3 is TGTGCCAGCAGCTCCCCGGACAGGGGGCCTGGCTACACCTTC. Residues: CASSSPDRGPGYTF.

The rearrangement links TRBV28 to TRBJ2-7; TRBD1 is a possible D gene (7 bases). This CDR3 region has 15 residues. Germline V lookup: CDR1 MDHEN, CDR2 SYDVKM. V lost 3 bases to trimming and J lost 4 bases, with 16 bases between them. CDR3 nucleotide sequence: TGTGCCAGCAGTTTGGAGGGGGCCCTCGGGTACGAGCAGTACTTC. It translates to CASSLEGALGYEQYF.

The chain is built from TRBV28 and TRBJ2-3; possibly TRBD1 for D (5 bases). This CDR3 is 13 amino acids long. Germline CDR1 reads MDHEN; CDR2 reads SYDVKM. The V and J ends lost 5 bases and 3 bases respectively, with 9 bases between them. CDR3 sequence: CASSPDSTDTQYF. The DNA of the CDR3 is TGTGCCAGCAGTCCCGACAGTACAGATACGCAGTATTTT.